The 22 T cell receptor beta chains reported below all come from one sample, sequenced in a study of cytomegalovirus exposure and HLA in healthy donors (TCRdb year 2017). Libraries were prepared through the immunoSEQ multiplex PCR assay. For the multiplex PCR, a mixture combining 60 forward primers for TCR Vbeta segments and 13 reverse primers for TCR Jbeta segments was used. TCRdb holds this immuneACCESS table with in-frame rearrangements only. Some clones are missing; in checked studies, unresolved V genes explain under half, and the rest has no known cause. The table for this sample lists around 140,000 clones; around two thirds of them were counted only once. The ten top clones hold 2% to 3% of the sample. Sample: PBMCs. These TCRs come from a woman between 35 and 50 years old in good health and CMV-seronegative.

This chain joins TRBV19 and TRBJ1-2; no clear D. CDR1 LNHDA and CDR2 SQIVND come from the germline V gene (reference sequence). V gave up 1 base and J gave up 3 bases, with 6 bases separating them. The CDR3 is 13 residues long. The CDR3 nucleotides are TGTGCCAGTAGTATAGCACAGCACTATGGCTACACCTTC. Translated, it gives CASSIAQHYGYTF.

The V call is TRBV2, the J call TRBJ2-2; 10 bases are a match to TRBD2. Per germline, CDR1 SNHLY and CDR2 FYNNEI. V lost 6 bases and J lost 3; bases outside the gene matches: 10. The CDR3 runs to 17 residues. The CDR3 DNA follows: TGTGCCAGCAGGGACGTTCTTAGCGGGGGGTACACCGGGGAGCTGTTTTTT. Protein sequence: CASRDVLSGGYTGELFF.

This chain connects TRBV7-9 to TRBJ1-2; perhaps TRBD1 as D (5 bases). The V gene lost 2 bases and the J gene lost 2 bases, with 15 bases spanning the gap. The germline V gene encodes CDR1 SEHNR and CDR2 FQNEAQ (reference sequence). The CDR3 spans 16 residues. This CDR3 reads CASSLLAQVVNYGYTF. The CDR3 DNA follows: TGTGCCAGCAGCTTACTTGCACAGGTGGTGAACTATGGCTACACCTTC.

This chain's CDR3 is CASTTDRAREKLFF. CDR3 DNA sequence: TGTGCCAGCACCACGGACAGGGCGAGGGAAAAACTGTTTTTT. The chain carries TRBV7-2 and TRBJ1-4; TRBD1 matches at 8 bases. The CDR3 runs to 14 residues. V was clipped by 7 bases and J by 8 bases; unmatched bases: 9. The V gene's germline CDR1 is SGHTA and CDR2 FQGNSA.

This clone showed up just once. The gene calls are TRBV4-3 and TRBJ2-4; 13 bases agree with TRBD2. The J segment lost 7 bases and the V segment lost 4 bases, leaving 7 bases of the junction unmatched. The CDR3 loop spans 16 amino acids. Per germline, CDR1 LGHNA and CDR2 YSLEER. DNA for the CDR3: TGCGCCAGCAGCCTGGGACTAGCGGGGACCATTAACATTCAGTACTTC. Its protein is CASSLGLAGTINIQYF.

The CDR3 DNA reads TGTGCCAGCAGCCCTCGCCGGGACAGGGGCTACGAGCAGTACTTC. It codes for CASSPRRDRGYEQYF. V is TRBV7-6 and J is TRBJ2-7; TRBD1 matches at 10 bases. V lost 5 bases, J lost 3 bases, and 7 bases stayed unmatched. The length of the CDR3 is 15 residues. Germline CDR1 reads SGHVS; CDR2 reads FNYEAQ. The variable domain in full, with the rest retrieved from reference TRBV7-6 and TRBJ2-7, is GAGVSQSPRYKVTKRGQDVALRCDPISGHVSLYWYRQALGQGPEFLTYFNYEAQQDKSGLPNDRFSAERPEGSISTLTIQRTEQRDSAMYRCASSPRRDRGYEQYFGPGTRLTVT.

Comments on this clone: This CDR3 is also generated by other DNA sequences in the sample. The V gene is TRBV7-9, the J gene TRBJ1-1; perhaps TRBD1 as D (6 bases). The CDR3 totals 14 residues. CDR1 SEHNR and CDR2 FQNEAQ come from the germline V gene (reference sequence). V shed 9 bases and J shed 6 bases, with 20 bases lying between them. The CDR3 DNA reads TGTGCCAGTTGCGTCGGGGGGCCTGGGGCTGAAGCTTTCTTT. As protein: CASCVGGPGAEAFF.

This rearrangement joins TRBV10-3 to TRBJ1-1; the match to TRBD1 covers 9 bases. Germline V gene lookup returns CDR1 ENHRY and CDR2 SYGVKD. The CDR3 is made up of 17 amino acids. The V gene end was trimmed by 3 bases and the J gene end by 2 bases; junction bases not matched to a gene: 10. The CDR3 sequence: CAISELQRGQGNTEAFF. The CDR3 DNA follows: TGTGCCATCAGTGAACTTCAAAGGGGACAGGGCAACACTGAAGCTTTCTTT.

This clone was observed a few times. V is TRBV7-3 and J is TRBJ2-3; 10 bases map to TRBD1. The germline CDR1 and CDR2 sequences are SGHTA and FQGTGA. The CDR3 runs to 14 residues. The ends lost 2 bases at V and 4 bases at J; junction bases unmatched: 0. The CDR3 spells CASSLGTGADTQYF. The DNA of the CDR3 is TGTGCCAGCAGCTTAGGGACAGGGGCAGATACGCAGTATTTT.

This clone was counted a few times. V and J are TRBV6-1 and TRBJ2-7; TRBD1 matches at 11 bases. This CDR3 is built from 15 residues. Germline CDR1 reads MNHNS; CDR2 reads SASEGT. V lost 6 bases and J lost 7; bases outside the gene matches: 11. The CDR3 DNA follows: TGTGCCAGCAGGGCCCTCCGGGACAGGGGGGGGGAGCAGTACTTC. It is translated as CASRALRDRGGEQYF.

This clone was detected only once. DNA for the CDR3: TGCGCCAGCAGCCAACCCAGGGAAGATACGCAGTATTTT. Protein product: CASSQPREDTQYF. The J gene is TRBJ2-3, the V gene TRBV4-1, with a possible D match to TRBD1 (5 bases). V gave up 2 bases and J gave up 5 bases, with 8 bases separating them. The CDR3 totals 13 residues. Germline values: CDR1 MGHRA, CDR2 YSYEKL.

The chain has TRBV18 and TRBJ1-6; D unresolved. With 1 base removed from V and 6 bases from J, the gap between germline ends came to 10 bases. This CDR3 is 15 amino acids long. Germline V gene data show CDR1 as KGHSH and CDR2 as LQKENI. CDR3 residues: CASSPREGSNSPLHF. The CDR3 nucleotides are TGTGCCAGCTCACCACGGGAGGGTAGTAATTCACCCCTCCACTTT. The complete variable domain, with remaining parts taken from reference TRBV18 and TRBJ1-6, reads NAGVMQNPRHLVRRRGQEARLRCSPMKGHSHVYWYRQLPEEGLKFMVYLQKENIIDESGMPKERFSAEFPKEGPSILRIQQVVRGDSAAYFCASSPREGSNSPLHFGNGTRLTVT.

This chain connects TRBV27 to TRBJ1-1; D gene uncertain. This CDR3 has 13 residues. V lost 1 base, J lost 14 bases, and 17 bases lay in between. The germline V gene encodes CDR1 MNHEY and CDR2 SMNVEV (reference sequence). The DNA of the CDR3 is TGTGCCAGCAGTTTATTGGGCCAGCCGTTCTACTTCTTT. This encodes CASSLLGQPFYFF.

This clone was found a few times. V usage is TRBV7-3 and J usage is TRBJ2-1; possible D gene TRBD2, 6 bases. The V gene's germline CDR1 is SGHTA and CDR2 FQGTGA. With 1 base removed from V and 0 bases from J, the gap between germline ends came to 7 bases. This CDR3 has 15 amino acids. CDR3 in amino acids: CASSLRAGSYNEQFF. The CDR3 coding sequence is TGTGCCAGCAGCTTAAGAGCGGGCTCCTACAATGAGCAGTTCTTC. Variable domain in full (rest from reference TRBV7-3 and TRBJ2-1): GAGVSQTPSNKVTEKGKYVELRCDPISGHTALYWYRQSLGQGPEFLIYFQGTGAADDSGLPNDRFFAVRPEGSVSTLKIQRTERGDSAVYLCASSLRAGSYNEQFFGPGTRLTVL.

This clone was seen more than once but under ten times. This chain connects TRBV2 to TRBJ1-1; D is ambiguous. Germline CDR1 reads SNHLY; CDR2 reads FYNNEI. V lost 5 bases and J lost 4, with 11 bases in between. This CDR3 is 13 amino acids long. CDR3 DNA sequence: TGTGCCAGCAGTTCAAAGGGAGGCACTGAAGCTTTCTTT. This encodes CASSSKGGTEAFF.

The V gene is TRBV10-3, the J gene TRBJ2-7; D may be TRBD1 (5 bases). V was shortened by 10 bases and J by 2 bases, with 15 bases between the two germline ends. The germline gives CDR1 ENHRY, CDR2 SYGVKD. The CDR3 runs to 13 residues. CDR3: CATQGPTTYEQYF. CDR3 in DNA: TGTGCCACCCAGGGCCCGACAACCTACGAGCAGTACTTC.

The chain has TRBV9 and TRBJ2-2; TRBD2 matches at 8 bases. V lost 0 bases, J lost 4 bases, and 5 bases stayed unmatched. CDR1 is SGDLS, CDR2 YYNGEE, per germline. The CDR3 spans 16 residues. CDR3 coding DNA: TGTGCCAGCAGCGTAGGGATTAGCGGGGCCACCGGGGAGCTGTTTTTT. This gives the protein CASSVGISGATGELFF.

CDR3 residues: CASSPSRAATEAFF. The CDR3 bases are TGTGCCAGCTCACCGTCCAGGGCGGCCACTGAAGCTTTCTTT. The chain couples TRBV18 to TRBJ1-1, with a tentative D call TRBD1 (5 bases). This CDR3 region has 14 residues. CDR1 is KGHSH and CDR2 is LQKENI in the germline V gene. V was shortened by 3 bases and J by 4 bases, with 12 bases between the two germline ends.

This clone was seen a handful of times. The chain recombines TRBV19 with TRBJ1-5; D gene ambiguous. The CDR3 is made up of 13 amino acids. Germline V gene data show CDR1 as LNHDA and CDR2 as SQIVND (reference sequence). V dropped 6 bases and J dropped 2 bases, with 8 bases sitting between them. This chain's CDR3 is CASSDTRNQPQHF. CDR3 nucleotides: TGTGCCAGTAGCGACACCCGCAATCAGCCCCAGCATTTT.

This chain links TRBV7-8 with TRBJ1-3; no firm D call. V lost 5 bases, J lost 1 base, and 15 bases lay in between. Germline-derived CDR1 and CDR2 are SGHVS and FQNEAQ. This CDR3 contains 16 residues. Here the CDR3 reads CASSQVSAGSGNTIYF. CDR3 DNA sequence: TGTGCCAGCAGCCAAGTCAGTGCGGGGTCTGGAAACACCATATATTTT. Full variable domain (missing parts from reference TRBV7-8 and TRBJ1-3): GAGVSQSPRYKVAKRGQDVALRCDPISGHVSLFWYQQALGQGPEFLTYFQNEAQLDKSGLPSDRFFAERPEGSVSTLKIQRTQQEDSAVYLCASSQVSAGSGNTIYFGEGSWLTVV.

This sequence joins TRBV30 and TRBJ1-5, with 9 bases aligning to TRBD1. After removal of 2 bases from V and 6 bases from J, the junction contained 5 bases not matched to a gene. CDR3 size: 14 residues. Germline V CDR1 and CDR2: GTSNPN, SVGIG (reference sequence). Written as DNA, the CDR3 is TGTGCCTGGAGTCCGGACAGGGGAGGTCAGCCCCAGCATTTT. It is translated as CAWSPDRGGQPQHF.

The CDR3 DNA is TGCGCCAGCGGGGGACAGGGGGCCGACGAGCAGTACTTC. Protein product: CASGGQGADEQYF. The chain has TRBV10-2 and TRBJ2-7; 12 positions match TRBD1. Trimming cost V 8 bases and J 5 bases; bases outside gene matches: 4. The CDR3 covers 13 residues. In germline, CDR1 is WSHSY, CDR2 SAAADI.